This T cell receptor beta chain was sequenced in a study of cytomegalovirus exposure and HLA in healthy donors. Study-wide findings and caveats: The availability of immune exposure information extended only to CMV serostatus.

This clone was counted between two and nine times. Its cognate antigen is unknown. This CDR3 has 18 residues. Germline CDR1 and CDR2: SGHNT and YYREEE (reference sequence). Deletions cut 1 base from V and 2 bases from J, with 20 bases between. There was no recording of CMV serostatus for this donor. The PCR contained 60 Vbeta and 13 Jbeta primers. Profiled with immunoSEQ multiplex PCR; TCRdb holds only in-frame clones, not every one. Of about 170,000 clones listed, 72% were seen once; the top ten hold about 2.5%. The chain joins TRBV5-4 to TRBJ2-3; possibly TRBD2 for D (7 bases). The sequenced sample consisted of PBMCs. This TCR derives from a human donor in good health. The CDR3 spells CASSLRGGTATFTDTQYF. CDR3 bases: TGTGCCAGCAGCTTGAGGGGGGGGACCGCTACTTTCACAGATACGCAGTATTTT.